Included here is one T cell receptor beta chain sequence, with context. Its antigen is unknown. The data originate from a study of cytomegalovirus exposure and HLA in healthy donors. Study in general: Out of 150 million to 200 million T cells, an earlier analysis found over 100 million unique TCR beta sequences in total.

Use of 60 Vbeta and 13 Jbeta primers characterized the PCR. The table came from immunoSEQ multiplex PCR; TCRdb's copy has only in-frame clones and leaves some out. The sample includes 65,000 to 85,000 clones, 84% of them seen just once. Germline-derived CDR1 and CDR2 are MGHRA and YSYEKL. The junction had 9 bases not matched to a gene; V was cut back by 1 base and J by 3 bases. CDR3 length: 17 amino acids. Whole-study results and caveats: The study designated roughly 150 TCR beta chains cytomegalovirus-associated.

The sequence came from a woman in her forties or fifties in good health and CMV-seronegative. The chain recombines TRBV4-1 with TRBJ2-3; 8 bases line up with TRBD2. Source material: PBMCs. CDR3 bases: TGCGCCAGCAGCCAAGTGGGTCCTCGGGGGGGAACAGATACGCAGTATTTT. Its protein product is CASSQVGPRGGTDTQYF.